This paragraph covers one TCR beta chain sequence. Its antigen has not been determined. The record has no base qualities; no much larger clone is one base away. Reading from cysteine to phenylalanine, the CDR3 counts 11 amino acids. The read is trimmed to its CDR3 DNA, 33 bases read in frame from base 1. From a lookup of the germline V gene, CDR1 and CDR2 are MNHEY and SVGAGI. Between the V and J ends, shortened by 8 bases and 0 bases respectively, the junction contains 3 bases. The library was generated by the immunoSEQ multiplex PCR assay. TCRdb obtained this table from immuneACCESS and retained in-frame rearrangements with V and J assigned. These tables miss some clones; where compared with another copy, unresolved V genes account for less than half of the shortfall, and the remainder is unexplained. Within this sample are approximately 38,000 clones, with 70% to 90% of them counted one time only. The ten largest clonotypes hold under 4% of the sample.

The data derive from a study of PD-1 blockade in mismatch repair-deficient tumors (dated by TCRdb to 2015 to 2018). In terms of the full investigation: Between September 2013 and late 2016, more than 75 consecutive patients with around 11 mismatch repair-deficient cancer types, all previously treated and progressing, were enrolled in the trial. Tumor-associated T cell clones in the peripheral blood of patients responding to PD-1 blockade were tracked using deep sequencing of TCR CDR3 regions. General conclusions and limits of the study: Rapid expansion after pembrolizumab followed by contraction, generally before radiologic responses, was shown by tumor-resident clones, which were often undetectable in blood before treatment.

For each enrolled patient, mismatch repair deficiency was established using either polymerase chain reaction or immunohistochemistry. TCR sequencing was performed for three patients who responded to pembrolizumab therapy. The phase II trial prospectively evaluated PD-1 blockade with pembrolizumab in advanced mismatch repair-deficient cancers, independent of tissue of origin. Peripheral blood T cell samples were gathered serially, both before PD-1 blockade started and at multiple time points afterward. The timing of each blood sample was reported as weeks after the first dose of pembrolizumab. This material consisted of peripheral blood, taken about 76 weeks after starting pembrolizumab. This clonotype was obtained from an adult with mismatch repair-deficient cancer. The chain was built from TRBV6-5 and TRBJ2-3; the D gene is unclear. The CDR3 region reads CASSSTDTQYF. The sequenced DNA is TGTGCCAGCTCCAGCACAGATACGCAGTATTTT.